This T cell receptor beta chain was captured in a study of T cell changes during pregnancy in multiple sclerosis. The CDR3 length is 14 residues. Trimming at V came to 6 bases and at J to 4 bases, leaving 5 bases not matched to a gene. Germline CDR1 is MDHEN and CDR2 is SYDVKM. The protocol was immunoSEQ multiplex PCR, while the TCRdb copy is restricted to in-frame clones and leaves out a portion. The profile covers about 73,000 clones, with 85% to 95% appearing a single time and less than 3.5% taken by the ten largest. In the case of this clone: Other DNA sequences in this sample translate to the same CDR3.

The sequence came from a female donor in good health, enrolled as a control in a pregnancy study. The chain is built from TRBV28 and TRBJ2-5; TRBD1 aligns across 10 bases. The sequenced sample was peripheral blood, obtained in the third trimester of pregnancy. CDR3 DNA sequence: TGTGCCAGCAGCGACCGGGACAGGGGAGAGACCCAGTACTTC. Its protein product is CASSDRDRGETQYF.